This T cell receptor (beta chain) is drawn from a study of blood T cell repertoires in COVID-19. Method: immunoSEQ multiplex PCR; TCRdb's copy keeps in-frame clones and lacks some. This table has about 480,000 clones, around 90% appearing once. Individuals aged roughly 18 to 95 years were recruited from approximately 22 US areas. The sequence came from a woman aged 18-35 years with acute COVID-19. Sequenced input: PBMCs or T cells enriched from blood (not recorded which).

CDR3 amino acids: CASSHPQGIISGYTF. The CDR3 DNA sequence: TGCGCCAGCAGCCACCCACAGGGAATCATCTCTGGCTACACCTTC. This rearrangement joins TRBV4-1 to TRBJ1-2, with a weak D call TRBD1 (6 bases). V gave up 3 bases and J gave up 7 bases, with 18 bases separating them. The germline V gene has CDR1 MGHRA and CDR2 YSYEKL. The CDR3 runs to 15 residues.